Listed below are T cell receptor beta chains from one sample, sequenced in a study of blood T cell repertoires in COVID-19. Only in-frame clones appear in the TCRdb table, and some are missing; sequencing was by immunoSEQ multiplex PCR. This table holds fewer than 300,000 clones, around nine tenths found once. Sequencing was performed on peripheral blood. The receptor source for this set is a man aged 35 to 55 who had recovered from COVID-19. CDR3s include the opening cysteine and the closing phenylalanine or tryptophan. The D gene is left open where the match is weak. Some rows have no size entry. The others give once, few or many, or a class for an expanded clone.

J,length,V,size,D,CDR3,DNA
TRBJ1-2,16,TRBV27,NA,NA,CASSHGAGVREDGYTF,TGTGCCAGCAGTCACGGGGCAGGGGTACGTGAGGATGGCTACACCTTC
TRBJ1-1,17,TRBV19,NA,TRBD1,CASSTYGTGFMDTEAFF,TGTGCCAGTAGTACCTACGGGACAGGGTTTATGGACACTGAAGCTTTCTTT
TRBJ2-3,15,TRBV28,few,TRBD2,CASSYSRGGTDTQYF,TGTGCCAGCAGTTACTCGCGGGGGGGCACAGATACGCAGTATTTT
TRBJ2-2,14,TRBV9,NA,NA,CASSVGANTGELFF,TGTGCCAGCAGCGTAGGGGCAAACACCGGGGAGCTGTTTTTT
TRBJ2-7,14,TRBV7-9,NA,TRBD1,CASSPGQGANEQYF,TGTGCCAGCAGCCCCGGACAGGGGGCGAACGAGCAGTACTTC
TRBJ2-1,15,TRBV6-5,NA,NA,CASSYIAGLYNEQFF,TGTGCCAGCAGTTACATCGCAGGGCTGTACAATGAGCAGTTCTTC
TRBJ2-2,19,TRBV6-2/TRBV6-3,NA,TRBD2,CASSYSLFASGPRAGELFF,TGTGCCAGCAGTTACTCCCTATTTGCTAGCGGGCCGAGGGCCGGGGAGCTGTTTTTT
TRBJ2-7,11,TRBV7-2,NA,NA,CASSLVSEQYF,TGTGCCAGCAGCTTAGTTAGCGAGCAGTACTTC
TRBJ2-2,16,TRBV10-2,NA,TRBD1,CASSIRRGQNTGELFF,TGCGCCAGCAGTATTCGAAGGGGGCAAAACACCGGGGAGCTGTTTTTT
TRBJ2-5,14,TRBV13,NA,TRBD2,CASSSGLAGETQYF,TGTGCCAGCAGCTCGGGACTAGCGGGGGAGACCCAGTACTTC
TRBJ2-1,11,TRBV7-8,NA,NA,CASSPGNEQFF,TGTGCCAGCAGCCCCGGGAATGAGCAGTTCTTC
TRBJ2-1,16,TRBV25-1,NA,TRBD2,CASSDIAGRSYNEQFF,TGTGCCAGCAGTGACATAGCGGGCCGATCCTACAATGAGCAGTTCTTC
TRBJ2-7,14,TRBV27,NA,NA,CASSLYAGTYEQYF,TGTGCCAGCAGTTTGTATGCAGGTACCTACGAGCAGTACTTC
TRBJ2-2,14,TRBV9,NA,NA,CASSVASGDGELFF,TGTGCCAGCAGCGTAGCATCAGGGGACGGGGAGCTGTTTTTT
TRBJ2-7,12,TRBV5-4,NA,NA,CASSRQGGEQYF,TGTGCCAGCAGTCGACAGGGAGGCGAGCAGTACTTC
TRBJ1-1,16,TRBV6-6,NA,NA,CASRIRGQGKVDEAFF,TGTGCCAGCAGAATTAGGGGCCAGGGGAAGGTTGATGAAGCTTTCTTT
TRBJ1-1,17,TRBV7-9,NA,NA,CASSPSLGKWGTNEAFF,TGTGCCAGCAGCCCTAGCTTAGGGAAGTGGGGGACTAATGAAGCTTTCTTT
TRBJ2-2,15,TRBV19,NA,TRBD1,CASSPTGAHTGELFF,TGTGCCAGTAGCCCGACAGGGGCCCACACCGGGGAGCTGTTTTTT
TRBJ1-2,14,TRBV7-9,NA,NA,CASSSTGEFYGYTF,TGTGCCAGCAGCTCAACCGGGGAGTTCTATGGCTACACCTTC
TRBJ2-1,15,TRBV3-1/TRBV3-2,NA,TRBD1,CASSQGGTGWNEQFF,TGTGCCAGCAGCCAAGGAGGGACAGGGTGGAATGAGCAGTTCTTC
TRBJ2-3,14,TRBV15,NA,NA,CATSRDLVTDTQYF,TGTGCCACCAGCAGAGATCTTGTCACAGATACGCAGTATTTT
TRBJ2-4,16,TRBV7-8,NA,TRBD2,CASTPRAGRAKNIQYF,TGTGCCAGCACCCCGAGAGCGGGAAGGGCCAAAAACATTCAGTACTTC